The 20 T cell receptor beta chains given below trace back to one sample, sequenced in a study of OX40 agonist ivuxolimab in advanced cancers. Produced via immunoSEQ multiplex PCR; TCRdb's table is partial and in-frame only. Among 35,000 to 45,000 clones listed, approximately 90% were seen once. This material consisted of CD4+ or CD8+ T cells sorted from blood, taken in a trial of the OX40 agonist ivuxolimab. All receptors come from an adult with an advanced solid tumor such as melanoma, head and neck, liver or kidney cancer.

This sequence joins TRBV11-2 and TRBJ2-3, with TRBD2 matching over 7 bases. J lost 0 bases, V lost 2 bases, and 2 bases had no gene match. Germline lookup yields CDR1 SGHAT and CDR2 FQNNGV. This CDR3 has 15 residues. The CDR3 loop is CASSLLRGSTDTQYF. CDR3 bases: TGTGCCAGCAGCTTACTGCGGGGGAGCACAGATACGCAGTATTTT.

In DNA, the CDR3 is TGTGCCTGGAGTACACTAGGACAGAATAATGAAAAACTGTTTTTT. Its protein product is CAWSTLGQNNEKLFF. The chain combines TRBV30 with TRBJ1-4, with a possible D match to TRBD1 (6 bases). CDR3 length: 15 residues. Germline assignment: CDR1 GTSNPN and CDR2 SVGIG (reference sequence). Trimming shortened V by 2 bases and J by 4 bases, and 14 bases separated the two germline ends.

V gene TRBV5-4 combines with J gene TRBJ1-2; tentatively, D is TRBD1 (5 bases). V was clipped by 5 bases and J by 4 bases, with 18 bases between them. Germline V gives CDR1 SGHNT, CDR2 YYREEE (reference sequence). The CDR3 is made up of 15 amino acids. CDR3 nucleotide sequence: TGTGCCAGCAGAATTGGGGTGGAGGGGAGCTATGGCTACACCTTC. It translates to CASRIGVEGSYGYTF.

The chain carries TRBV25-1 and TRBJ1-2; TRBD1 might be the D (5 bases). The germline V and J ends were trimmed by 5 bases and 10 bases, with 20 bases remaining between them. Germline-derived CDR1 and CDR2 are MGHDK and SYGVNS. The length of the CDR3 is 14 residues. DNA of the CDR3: TGTGCCAGCAGTTCGTTTGCGGGGCAGGAGGCCTACACCTTC. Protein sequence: CASSSFAGQEAYTF.

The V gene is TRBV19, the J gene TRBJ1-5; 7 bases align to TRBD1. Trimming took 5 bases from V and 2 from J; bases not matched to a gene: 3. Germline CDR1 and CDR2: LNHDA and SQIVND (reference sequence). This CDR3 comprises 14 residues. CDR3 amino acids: CASSGTGGNQPQHF. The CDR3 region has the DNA TGTGCCAGTAGTGGAACAGGGGGCAATCAGCCCCAGCATTTT.

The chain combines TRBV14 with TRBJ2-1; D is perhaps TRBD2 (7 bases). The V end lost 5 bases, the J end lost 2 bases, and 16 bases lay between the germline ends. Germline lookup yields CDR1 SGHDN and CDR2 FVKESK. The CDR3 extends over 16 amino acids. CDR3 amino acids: CASSGGARTAYNEQFF. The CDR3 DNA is TGTGCCAGCAGCGGGGGGGCTAGAACTGCCTACAATGAGCAGTTCTTC.

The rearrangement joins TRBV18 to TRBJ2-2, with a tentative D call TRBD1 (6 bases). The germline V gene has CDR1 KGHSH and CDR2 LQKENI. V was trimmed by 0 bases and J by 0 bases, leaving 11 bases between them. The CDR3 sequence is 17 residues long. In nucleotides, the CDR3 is TGTGCCAGCTCACCACCAACAGGGCAAGCGAACACCGGGGAGCTGTTTTTT. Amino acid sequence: CASSPPTGQANTGELFF.

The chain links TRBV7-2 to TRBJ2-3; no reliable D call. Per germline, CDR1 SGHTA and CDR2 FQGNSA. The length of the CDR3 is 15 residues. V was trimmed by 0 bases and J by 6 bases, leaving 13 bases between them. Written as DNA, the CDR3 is TGTGCCAGCAGCTTAGCGCTGACGGCCCAGGATACGCAGTATTTT. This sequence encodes CASSLALTAQDTQYF.

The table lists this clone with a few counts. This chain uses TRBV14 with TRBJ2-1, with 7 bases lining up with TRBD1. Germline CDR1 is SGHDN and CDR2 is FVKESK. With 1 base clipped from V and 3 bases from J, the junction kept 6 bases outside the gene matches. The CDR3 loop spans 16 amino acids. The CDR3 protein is CASSQARDRDYNEQFF. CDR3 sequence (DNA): TGTGCCAGCAGCCAAGCTCGGGACAGAGACTACAATGAGCAGTTCTTC.

CDR3 in DNA: TGTGCCTGGAGTGGGAAACAGGACTCCTACAATGAGCAGTTCTTC. Its translation is CAWSGKQDSYNEQFF. V usage is TRBV30 and J usage is TRBJ2-1; a weak D match, TRBD1 (5 bases). CDR1 GTSNPN and CDR2 SVGIG come from the germline V gene (reference sequence). The CDR3 extends over 15 amino acids. V shed 1 base and J shed 0 bases, with 10 bases lying between them.

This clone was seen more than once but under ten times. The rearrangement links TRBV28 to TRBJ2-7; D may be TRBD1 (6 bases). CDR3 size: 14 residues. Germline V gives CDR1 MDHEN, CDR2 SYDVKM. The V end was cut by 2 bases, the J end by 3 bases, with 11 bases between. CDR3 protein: CASSLRDTSYEQYF. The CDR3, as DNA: TGTGCCAGCAGTTTAAGGGACACCAGCTACGAGCAGTACTTC.

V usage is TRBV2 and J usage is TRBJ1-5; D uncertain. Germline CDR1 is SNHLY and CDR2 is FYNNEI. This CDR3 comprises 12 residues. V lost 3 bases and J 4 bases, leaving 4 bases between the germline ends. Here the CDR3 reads CASSDGNQPQHF. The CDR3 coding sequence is TGTGCCAGCAGTGACGGAAATCAGCCCCAGCATTTT.

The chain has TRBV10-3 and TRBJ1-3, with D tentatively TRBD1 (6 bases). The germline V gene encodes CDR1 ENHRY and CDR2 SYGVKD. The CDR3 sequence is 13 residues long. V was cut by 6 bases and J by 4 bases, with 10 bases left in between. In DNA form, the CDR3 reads TGTGCCATCAGCCAGGGGTCCGGAAACACCATATATTTT. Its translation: CAISQGSGNTIYF.

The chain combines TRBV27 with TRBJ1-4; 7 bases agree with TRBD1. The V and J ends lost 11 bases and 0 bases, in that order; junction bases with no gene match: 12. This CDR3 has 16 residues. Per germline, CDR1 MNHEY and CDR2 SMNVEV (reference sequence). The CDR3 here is CAHSGQQTSTNEKLFF. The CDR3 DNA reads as TGTGCCCACTCGGGACAGCAAACTTCAACTAATGAAAAACTGTTTTTT.

Here the CDR3 reads CAWSVVGDGYTF. CDR3 DNA sequence: TGTGCCTGGAGTGTAGTCGGGGATGGCTACACCTTC. The rearrangement uses TRBV30 and TRBJ1-2; D call uncertain. CDR1 GTSNPN and CDR2 SVGIG come from the germline V gene (reference sequence). The V gene lost 0 bases and the J gene lost 6 bases, with 8 bases spanning the gap. The CDR3 loop spans 12 amino acids.

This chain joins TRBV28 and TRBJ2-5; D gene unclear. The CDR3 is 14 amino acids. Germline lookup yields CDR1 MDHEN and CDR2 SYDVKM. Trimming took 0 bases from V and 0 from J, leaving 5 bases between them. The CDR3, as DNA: TGTGCCAGCAGTTTATGGCAGCACCAAGAGACCCAGTACTTC. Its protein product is CASSLWQHQETQYF.

CDR3 nucleotide sequence: TGTGCCAGTAGTATCACGGGTTCCTACGAGCAGTACTTC. It encodes CASSITGSYEQYF. This chain links TRBV19 with TRBJ2-7, with D uncertain. Germline CDR1 is LNHDA and CDR2 is SQIVND (reference sequence). This CDR3 has 13 amino acids. The ends were cut back, 3 bases at V and 1 base at J, with 7 bases in the middle.

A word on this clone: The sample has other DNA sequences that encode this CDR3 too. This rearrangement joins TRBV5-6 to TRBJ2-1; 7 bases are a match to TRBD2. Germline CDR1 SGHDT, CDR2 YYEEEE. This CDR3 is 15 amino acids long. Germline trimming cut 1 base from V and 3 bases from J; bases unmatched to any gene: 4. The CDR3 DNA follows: TGTGCCAGCAGCTTGAGGCTAGCGGACTACAATGAGCAGTTCTTC. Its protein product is CASSLRLADYNEQFF.

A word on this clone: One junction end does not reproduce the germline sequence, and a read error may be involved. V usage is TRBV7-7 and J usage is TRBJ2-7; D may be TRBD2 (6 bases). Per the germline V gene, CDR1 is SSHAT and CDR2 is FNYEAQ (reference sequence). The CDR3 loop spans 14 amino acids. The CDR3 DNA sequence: TGTGCTAGCAGCTTAGCGCGGGACTTCGGGGAGCAGTACTTC. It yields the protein CASSLARDFGEQYF.

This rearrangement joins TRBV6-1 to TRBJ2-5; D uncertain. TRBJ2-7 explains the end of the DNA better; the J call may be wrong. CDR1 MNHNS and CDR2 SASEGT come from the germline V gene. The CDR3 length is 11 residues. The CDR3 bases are TGTGCCAGCAGTCAGCACTACGAGCAGTACTTC. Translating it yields CASSQHYEQYF.